This T cell receptor beta chain was recorded in a study of OX40 agonist ivuxolimab in advanced cancers. Generated by immunoSEQ multiplex PCR, the TCRdb table keeps only in-frame clones and is missing some. The sample shows roughly 25,000 clones, about three quarters of them seen only once. This clone came up a few times. Sampled blood was obtained at baseline, cycle 4 day 1, and cycle 7 day 1. Between the trimmed V and J ends, which lost 4 bases and 0 bases, there was a span of 15 bases. This CDR3 region has 16 residues. Germline loops: CDR1 SGDLS, CDR2 YYNGEE. The rearrangement joins TRBV9 to TRBJ2-3; D is possibly TRBD1 or TRBD2 (6 bases each). The sample was CD4+ or CD8+ T cells sorted from blood, taken in a trial of the OX40 agonist ivuxolimab. The source is an adult with an advanced solid tumor such as melanoma, head and neck, liver or kidney cancer. The CDR3 reads CASSLLRDTSTDTQYF. CDR3 in DNA: TGTGCCAGCAGCCTTCTGCGGGACACCAGCACAGATACGCAGTATTTT.